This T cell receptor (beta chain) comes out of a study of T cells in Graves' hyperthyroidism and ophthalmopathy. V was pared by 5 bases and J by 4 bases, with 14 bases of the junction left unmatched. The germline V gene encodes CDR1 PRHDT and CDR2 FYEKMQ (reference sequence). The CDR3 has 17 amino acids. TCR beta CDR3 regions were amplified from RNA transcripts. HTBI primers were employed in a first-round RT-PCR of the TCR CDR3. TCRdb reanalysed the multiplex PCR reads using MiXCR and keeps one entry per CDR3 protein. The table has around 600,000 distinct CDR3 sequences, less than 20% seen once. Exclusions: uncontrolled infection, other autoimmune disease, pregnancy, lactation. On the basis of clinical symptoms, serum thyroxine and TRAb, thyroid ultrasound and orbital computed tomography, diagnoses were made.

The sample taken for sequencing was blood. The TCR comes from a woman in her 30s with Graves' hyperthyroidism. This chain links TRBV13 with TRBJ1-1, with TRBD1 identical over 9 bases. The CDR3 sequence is CASSRMRQGGQATEAFF. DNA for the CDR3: TGTGCCAGCAGCCGCATGAGACAGGGGGGACAGGCCACTGAAGCTTTCTTT.